This TCR beta chain was captured by sequencing in a study of response to subunit inactivated influenza vaccine. This clonotype was seen only a few times. Its specificity is unknown. TCRdb processed the RT-PCR reads anew with MiXCR; each CDR3 protein has one entry. The table has under 500,000 distinct CDR3 sequences, 9.5% to 13% seen once. Study observations and caveats: Authors suggested few new T cells are recruited by each seasonal influenza vaccination.

This TCR was recovered from a man in his fifties or sixties who received an inactivated influenza vaccine. The specimen comprised PBMCs from blood, sampled roughly 47 days after vaccination.

The CDR3 protein is CASSFSEGLLDEQFF. CDR3 in DNA: TGTGCCAGCAGCTTCAGCGAGGGCCTTTTGGACGAGCAGTTCTTC. V gene TRBV5-6 combines with J gene TRBJ2-1, with D possibly TRBD2 on 5 matching bases. V lost 2 bases to trimming and J lost 10 bases, with 19 bases between them. Germline V CDR1 and CDR2: SGHDT, YYEEEE. The CDR3 consists of 15 residues. The variable domain in full, with the rest retrieved from reference TRBV5-6 and TRBJ2-1, is DAGVTQSPTHLIKTRGQQVTLRCSPKSGHDTVSWYQQALGQGPQFIFQYYEEEERQRGNFPDRFSGHQFPNYSSELNVNALLLGDSALYLCASSFSEGLLDEQFFGPGTRLTVL.